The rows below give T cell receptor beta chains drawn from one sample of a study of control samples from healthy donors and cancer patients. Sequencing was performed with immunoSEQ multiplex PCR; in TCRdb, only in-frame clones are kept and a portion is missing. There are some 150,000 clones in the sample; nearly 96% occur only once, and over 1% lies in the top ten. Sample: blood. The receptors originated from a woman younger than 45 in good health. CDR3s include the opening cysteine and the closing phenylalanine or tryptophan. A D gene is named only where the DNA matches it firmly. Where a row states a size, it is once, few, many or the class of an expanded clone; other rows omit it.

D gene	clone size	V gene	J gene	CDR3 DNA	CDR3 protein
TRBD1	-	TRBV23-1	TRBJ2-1	TGCGCCAGCAGGGACAGGGGACCCATGGGTTGGTTTTGCAATGAGCAGTTCTTC	CASRDRGPMGWFCNEQFF
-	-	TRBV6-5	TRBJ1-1	TGTGCCAGCAGTCACCGACAGCTCGCCAACACTGAAGCTTTCTTT	CASSHRQLANTEAFF
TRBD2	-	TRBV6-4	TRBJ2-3	TGTGCCAGCAGTGAAGCGGGGGCCGGCACAGATACGCAGTATTTT	CASSEAGAGTDTQYF
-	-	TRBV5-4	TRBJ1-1	TGTGCCAGCAGCCCGGCGGGGGTCCCGGCGACTGAAGCTTTCTTT	CASSPAGVPATEAFF
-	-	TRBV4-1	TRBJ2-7	TGCGCCAGCAGCCGAGGGAGAAACGAGCAGTACTTC	CASSRGRNEQYF
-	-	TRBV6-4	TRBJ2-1	TGTGCCAGCAGTGACCAGGGGACTACCTACAATGAGCAGTTCTTC	CASSDQGTTYNEQFF
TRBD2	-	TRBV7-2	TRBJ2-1	TGTGCCAGCAGCTTAGTCGGCGGGGGGGCTCACAATGAGCAGTTCTTC	CASSLVGGGAHNEQFF
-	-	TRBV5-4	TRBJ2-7	TGTGCCAGCAGCCCCGGGGGTAGGGGCGAGCAGTACTTC	CASSPGGRGEQYF
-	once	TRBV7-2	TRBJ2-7	TGTGCCAGCAGCTCCAACCTAGGACAGTACTACGAGCAGTACTTC	CASSSNLGQYYEQYF
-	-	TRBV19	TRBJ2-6	TGTGCCAGTAGTATTAGCAGCTCTGGGGCCAACGTCCTGACTTTC	CASSISSSGANVLTF
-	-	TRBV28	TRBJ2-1	TGTGCCAGCAGTCCCCCCGACGAGGCCAACTCCTACAATGAGCAGTTCTTC	CASSPPDEANSYNEQFF
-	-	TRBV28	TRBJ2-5	TGTGCCAGCAGTTTACCTGGGCAGCAAGAGACCCAGTACTTC	CASSLPGQQETQYF
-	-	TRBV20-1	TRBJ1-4	TGCAGTGCTCCGGAAAATGAAAAACTGTTTTTT	CSAPENEKLFF
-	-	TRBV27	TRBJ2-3	TGTGCCAGCAGTTTCGGACCCTCGGATACGCAGTATTTT	CASSFGPSDTQYF
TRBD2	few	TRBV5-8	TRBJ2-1	TGTGCCAGCAGCTTGGGGACTAGCGGGGGGACCTACAATGAGCAGTTCTTC	CASSLGTSGGTYNEQFF
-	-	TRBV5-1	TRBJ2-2	TGCGCCAGCAGCCCCTGGACAGGGAGGGGCGGGGAGCTGTTTTTT	CASSPWTGRGGELFF
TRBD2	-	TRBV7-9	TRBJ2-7	TGTGCCAGCAGCTCCCCACGGGGGGGGCGCTACGAGCAGTACTTC	CASSSPRGGRYEQYF
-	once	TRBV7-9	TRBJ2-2	TGTGCCAGCAGCCAGAGACAGGTTAACACCGGGGAGCTGTTTTTT	CASSQRQVNTGELFF
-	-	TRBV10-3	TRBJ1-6	TGTGCCATCAGTGAAGGAGAAAGGGACGTGAGCTCCTATAATTCACCCCTCCACTTT	CAISEGERDVSSYNSPLHF
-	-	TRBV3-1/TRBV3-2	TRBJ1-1	TGTGCCAGCAGTCCCCACGCGGCGGGCGAGAACACTGAAGCTTTCTTT	CASSPHAAGENTEAFF
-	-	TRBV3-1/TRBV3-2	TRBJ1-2	TGTGCCAGCAGCCTCGGACACGAGTATGGCTACACCTTC	CASSLGHEYGYTF
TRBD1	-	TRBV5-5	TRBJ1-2	TGTGCCAGCAGCTTGCGGGACAGATATGGCTACACCTTC	CASSLRDRYGYTF
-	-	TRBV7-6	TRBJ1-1	TGTGCCAGCAGCTTAGCTCGGGGGGGAACTGAAGCTTTCTTT	CASSLARGGTEAFF
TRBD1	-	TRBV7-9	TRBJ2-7	TGTGCCAGCAGCTCACAGGGGGCTCCGACCTACGAGCAGTACTTC	CASSSQGAPTYEQYF
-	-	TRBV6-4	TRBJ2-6	TGTGCCAGCAGTGACTCTATAGGGGTCGGGGCCAACGTCCTGACTTTC	CASSDSIGVGANVLTF
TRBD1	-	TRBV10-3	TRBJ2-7	TGTGCCATCAGTGAGGGACAGGGGTACGAGCAGTACTTC	CAISEGQGYEQYF
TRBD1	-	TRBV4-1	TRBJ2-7	TGCGCCAGCAGCCAAAACCTACAGGGGCTCTACGAGCAGTACTTC	CASSQNLQGLYEQYF
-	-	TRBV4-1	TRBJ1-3	TGCGCCAGCAGCCAAGCTGGGACAAAAACCGGTGGAAACACCATATATTTT	CASSQAGTKTGGNTIYF
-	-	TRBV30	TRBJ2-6	TGTGCCTGGAGTATCGCGGGACATGGGGCCAACGTCCTGACTTTC	CAWSIAGHGANVLTF
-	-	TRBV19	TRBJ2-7	TGTGCCAGTAGATCCGGACAGTACCACGAGCAGTACTTC	CASRSGQYHEQYF
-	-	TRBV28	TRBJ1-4	TGTGCCAGCAGTTTAGGAGGTTCAACTAATGAAAAACTGTTTTTT	CASSLGGSTNEKLFF
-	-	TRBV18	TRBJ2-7	TGTGCCAGCTCACCACAACGGCACGAGGCCTACGAGCAGTACTTC	CASSPQRHEAYEQYF
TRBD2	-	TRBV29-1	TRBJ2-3	TGCAGCGGAACGACTAGCGGGGGATCCACAGATACGCAGTATTTT	CSGTTSGGSTDTQYF
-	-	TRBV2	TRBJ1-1	TGTGCCAGCAGTGATCAGGTGAACACTGAAGCTTTCTTT	CASSDQVNTEAFF
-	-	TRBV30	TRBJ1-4	TGTGCCTGGAGCCATCCTGTGGCGGGGGTAGAAAAACTGTTTTTT	CAWSHPVAGVEKLFF
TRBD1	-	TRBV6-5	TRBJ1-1	TGTGCCAGCGGGATTACAGGGGATTCTACTGAAGCTTTCTTT	CASGITGDSTEAFF
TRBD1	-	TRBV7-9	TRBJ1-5	TGTGCCAGCAGCTTAGGGGACAGGCCCAATCAGCCCCAGCATTTT	CASSLGDRPNQPQHF
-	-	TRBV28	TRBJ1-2	TGTGCCAGCAGTTTAGAGCCGGACCCGAACTATGGCTACACCTTC	CASSLEPDPNYGYTF
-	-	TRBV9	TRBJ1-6	TGTGCCAGCAGCGTAGAAGGCAGCAATTCACCCCTCCACTTT	CASSVEGSNSPLHF
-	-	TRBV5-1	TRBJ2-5	TGCGCCAGCAGCTCCCCTGGCAGCAGTGGAGAGACCCAGTACTTC	CASSSPGSSGETQYF
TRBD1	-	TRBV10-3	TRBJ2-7	TGTGCCATCAGTGAGCGAGGACAGGGGGTCGGGGAGCAGTACTTC	CAISERGQGVGEQYF
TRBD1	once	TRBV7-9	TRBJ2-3	TGTGCCAGCAGCCTGGGGACAGGGGAAACAGATACGCAGTATTTT	CASSLGTGETDTQYF
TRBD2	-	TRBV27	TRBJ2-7	TGTGCCAGCAGCCGGGACTACATCTCCTACGAGCAGTACTTC	CASSRDYISYEQYF
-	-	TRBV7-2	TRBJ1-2	TGTGCCAGCAGCCCGAGTGGGGGGGACTTCTATGGCTACACCTTC	CASSPSGGDFYGYTF
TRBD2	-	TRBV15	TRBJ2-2	TGTGCCACCAGCAGAGAGTTTGGGACTAGCGGGAGGGCGAACACCGGGGAGCTGTTTTTT	CATSREFGTSGRANTGELFF
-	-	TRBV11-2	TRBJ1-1	TGTGCCAGCAGCCAGGGTGTGAACACTGAAGCTTTCTTT	CASSQGVNTEAFF
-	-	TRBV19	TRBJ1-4	TGTGCCAGTAGTATTGAGTTAGTAAGTGAAAAACTGTTTTTT	CASSIELVSEKLFF
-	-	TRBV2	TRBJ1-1	TGTGCCAGCGGTTTACTAGACCGACGCAGTGAAGCTTTCTTT	CASGLLDRRSEAFF
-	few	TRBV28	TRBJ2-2	TGTGCCAGCAGTTTAAGGGGAGCGAACACCGGGGAGCTGTTTTTT	CASSLRGANTGELFF
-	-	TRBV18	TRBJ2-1	TGTGCCAGCTCACCTAACCTGGGACAAAAATACAATGAGCAGTTCTTC	CASSPNLGQKYNEQFF
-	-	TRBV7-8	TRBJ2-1	TGTGCCAGCAGCTCCAGGGACACGAGCTCCTACAATGAGCAGTTCTTC	CASSSRDTSSYNEQFF
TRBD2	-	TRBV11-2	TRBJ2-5	TGTGCCAGCAGACGTCTAGCGGGGGTCAAAGAGACCCAGTACTTC	CASRRLAGVKETQYF
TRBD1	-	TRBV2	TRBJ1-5	TGTGCCAGCAACCGAGGGGGCAACGTTCAGCCCCAGCATTTT	CASNRGGNVQPQHF
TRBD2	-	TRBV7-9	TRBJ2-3	TGTGCCAGCAGCTTAGTAGCGGGAGCGAGCACAGATACGCAGTATTTT	CASSLVAGASTDTQYF
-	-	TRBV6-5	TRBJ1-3	TGTGCCAGCAGTTACTCCGGGACACCCGGAAACACCATATATTTT	CASSYSGTPGNTIYF
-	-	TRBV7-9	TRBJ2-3	TGTGCCAGCAGCTTAGATTGGCCAGCGGTTAGCACAGATACGCAGTATTTT	CASSLDWPAVSTDTQYF
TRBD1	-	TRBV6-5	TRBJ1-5	TGTGCCAGCAGCCGGGACAGCGGCAATCAGCCCCAGCATTTT	CASSRDSGNQPQHF
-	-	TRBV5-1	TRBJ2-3	TGCGCCAGCAGCTTGACCTTGGGGGCAGATACGCAGTATTTT	CASSLTLGADTQYF
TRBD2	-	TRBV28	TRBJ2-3	TGTGCCAGCAGCTTCCTAGCGGAGATTGGAGATACGCAGTATTTT	CASSFLAEIGDTQYF
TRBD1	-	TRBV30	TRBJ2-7	TGTGCCTGGAGTGCCTTCTCTACCGGGACAGGGGGAAGCGAGCAGTACTTC	CAWSAFSTGTGGSEQYF